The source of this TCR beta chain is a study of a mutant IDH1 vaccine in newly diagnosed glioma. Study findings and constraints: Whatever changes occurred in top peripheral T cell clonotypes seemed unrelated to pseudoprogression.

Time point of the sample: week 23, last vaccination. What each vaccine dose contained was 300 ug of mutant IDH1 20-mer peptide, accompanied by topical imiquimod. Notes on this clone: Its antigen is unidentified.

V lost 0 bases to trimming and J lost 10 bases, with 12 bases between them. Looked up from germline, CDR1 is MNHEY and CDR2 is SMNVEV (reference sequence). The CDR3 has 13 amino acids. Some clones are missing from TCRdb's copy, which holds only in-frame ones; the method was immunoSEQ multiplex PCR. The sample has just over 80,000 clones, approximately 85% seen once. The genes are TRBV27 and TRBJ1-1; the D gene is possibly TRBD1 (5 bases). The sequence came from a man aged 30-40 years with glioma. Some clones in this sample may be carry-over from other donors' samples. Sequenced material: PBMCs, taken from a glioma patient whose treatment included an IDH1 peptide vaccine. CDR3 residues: CASSLSPREAAFF. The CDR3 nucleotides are TGTGCCAGCAGTTTATCTCCCAGGGAGGCAGCTTTCTTT.